This T cell receptor (beta chain) was recorded in a study of brain T cells in children with intractable seizures. Repertoires were generated with immunoSEQ multiplex PCR, while TCRdb's copy carries only in-frame clones and drops some. Here the sample spans 95,000 to 120,000 clones, under 95% being singletons. The CDR3 sequence is 11 residues long. The germline V gene encodes CDR1 LGHDT and CDR2 YNNKEL (reference sequence). J gave up 7 bases and V 7 bases, and 3 bases lay outside the gene matches. The sequence was obtained from a boy less than two years old with hemimegalencephaly and intractable seizures. Sequenced material: peripheral blood, taken at surgery. The J gene is TRBJ2-5, the V gene TRBV3-1 (or the pseudogene TRBV3-2), with TRBD1 identical over 7 bases. The DNA of the CDR3 is TGTGCCAGCACCTCAGGGGGGACCCAGTACTTC. Translated, it gives CASTSGGTQYF.